This is a list of T cell receptor beta chains from one sample in a study of shared T cell receptors in the human thymus. Data came from immunoSEQ multiplex PCR; TCRdb stores just in-frame clones and leaves some out. This sample carries some 720,000 clones, around 87% of them seen once, and the ten largest clones take around 0.0099%. The data were also submitted as part of a second study, on human thymus T cells.

The sample was thymocytes. These receptors were obtained from a boy younger than two with a congenital heart defect. The CDR3 runs from the conserved cysteine through the conserved F or W. Each record gives: clone size, D gene, V gene, J gene, CDR3 DNA, CDR3 protein. A D gene is named only where the DNA matches it firmly. Rows may omit the clone size; those that give it use once, few, many or a size class.

once	-	TRBV7-2	TRBJ2-7	TGTGCCAGCAGCTTAACTCCAGGAAATCCCTACGAGCAGTACTTC	CASSLTPGNPYEQYF
-	-	TRBV6-5	TRBJ2-3	TGTGCCAGCAGCCGGTTCCCTAGCACAGATACGCAGTATTTT	CASSRFPSTDTQYF
-	TRBD2	TRBV5-6	TRBJ2-7	TGTGCCAGCAGATCCCGAATTAGCGGGACCCACGAGCAGTACTTC	CASRSRISGTHEQYF
-	TRBD2	TRBV5-6	TRBJ2-1	TGTGCCAGCAGCTTGTTCTCGGGAGGGCCTTTTCAGTTCTTC	CASSLFSGGPFQFF
-	-	TRBV14	TRBJ1-4	TGTGCCAGCAGCCCGCCCAAGGGGGACGGAGCTAATGAAAAACTGTTTTTT	CASSPPKGDGANEKLFF
-	TRBD2	TRBV30	TRBJ2-1	TGTGCCTGGAGTCAACCTAGCGGGAGTGGAGATGAGCAGTTCTTC	CAWSQPSGSGDEQFF
-	TRBD2	TRBV29-1	TRBJ2-5	TGCAGCCTCAGGACTAGCGGGAGAACCCAGTACTTC	CSLRTSGRTQYF
-	TRBD2	TRBV4-3	TRBJ2-1	TGCGCCAGCAGCCAAGATCGGGGACTAGAGCAGTTCTTC	CASSQDRGLEQFF
-	TRBD1	TRBV6-6	TRBJ2-7	TGTGCCAGCAGTCCGGGACAGGGGGGCCGGGAGCAGTACTTC	CASSPGQGGREQYF
-	-	TRBV12-5	TRBJ2-7	TGTGCTAGTGGTTTCCCAGGCGGGGAGACCTACGAGCAGTACTTC	CASGFPGGETYEQYF
-	-	TRBV18	TRBJ1-3	TGTGCCAGCTCACATGAGCAGGGTCTTAGAAACACCATATATTTT	CASSHEQGLRNTIYF
-	TRBD2	TRBV5-4	TRBJ2-1	TGTGCCAGCAGCTTGGAGATCGGGCGGGAGGGCCTGGGCAATGAGCAGTTCTTC	CASSLEIGREGLGNEQFF
-	TRBD2	TRBV9	TRBJ2-3	TGTGCCAGCAGCCTACTAGCGGGAGGGCCGGTGGACCTACCACCCCGCACAGATACGCAGTATTTT	CASSLLAGGPVDLPPRTDTQYF
-	TRBD2	TRBV12-5	TRBJ2-7	TGTGCTAGTGGTCCGGGACTAGCGGGAGGCCCCCTGGCCTTC	CASGPGLAGGPLAF
-	TRBD2	TRBV2	TRBJ2-2	TGTGCCAGCAGCGGACTAGCGGGAGGAGGCAACACCGGGGAGCTGTTTTTT	CASSGLAGGGNTGELFF
-	TRBD1	TRBV18	TRBJ2-7	TGTGCCAGCTCAACGGGACAGCAAATCTACGAGCAGTACTTC	CASSTGQQIYEQYF
-	-	TRBV7-6	TRBJ1-1	TGTGCCAGCAGCCCACATCGGGGAAGCCCGATGGGCACTGAAGCTTTCTTT	CASSPHRGSPMGTEAFF
-	TRBD2	TRBV9	TRBJ2-7	TGTGCCAGCAGCCCCAGAGGATCTAGCGGGAGATTCAACGAGCAGTACTTC	CASSPRGSSGRFNEQYF
-	TRBD1	TRBV27	TRBJ1-2	TGTGCCAGCAGCAGGGACAGGGCGTTTACCTATGGCTACACCTTC	CASSRDRAFTYGYTF
-	TRBD2	TRBV29-1	TRBJ2-5	TGCAGCGTTGAAGGGCGGCCCAGCGGGAGACAGGAGACCCAGTACTTC	CSVEGRPSGRQETQYF
once	-	TRBV7-2	TRBJ2-7	TGTGCCAGCAGCTATCGGTGGGGGGCGGGAGTTTACGAGCAGTACTTC	CASSYRWGAGVYEQYF
-	-	TRBV29-1	TRBJ2-2	TGCAGCGTTGAAGACACTAACACCGGGGAGCTGTTTTTT	CSVEDTNTGELFF
once	TRBD2	TRBV9	TRBJ2-1	TGTGCCAGCAGCGTAGCTACGCGGGAGGGTGAGCAGTTCTTC	CASSVATREGEQFF
-	TRBD1	TRBV14	TRBJ1-1	TGTGCCAGCAGCCAAGATCCCCGTGACAGGGGCGAGTACACTGAAGCTTTCTTT	CASSQDPRDRGEYTEAFF
-	TRBD2	TRBV5-1	TRBJ2-2	TGCGCCAGCAGCTTCGGACTAGCGGGAAACACCGGGGAGCTGTTTTTT	CASSFGLAGNTGELFF
-	-	TRBV2	TRBJ1-2	TGTGCCAGCAGTGAAGCGCGGGTCCCCGGGAACAATGGCTACACCTTC	CASSEARVPGNNGYTF
-	TRBD2	TRBV4-2	TRBJ2-2	TGTGCCAGCAGCCATCGAGTAGCGGGAGAGGGTACCGGGGAGCTGTTTTTT	CASSHRVAGEGTGELFF
-	TRBD1	TRBV4-3	TRBJ1-2	TGCGCCAGCAGCCCCGATCCCTTGGACAGGGATCGTAGAGGCTACACCTTC	CASSPDPLDRDRRGYTF
-	-	TRBV5-6	TRBJ1-2	TGTGCCAGCAGCTTCCGGGGTAACTATGGCTACACCTTC	CASSFRGNYGYTF
once	TRBD1	TRBV10-3	TRBJ2-7	TGTGCCATCAGGCCATCCGGGACAGATCGAACCTACGAGCAGTACTTC	CAIRPSGTDRTYEQYF
-	-	TRBV28	TRBJ1-4	TGTGCCAGCAGTTGGCGGGGAGGAACTAATGAAAAACTGTTTTTT	CASSWRGGTNEKLFF
-	-	TRBV7-2	TRBJ1-1	TGTGCCAGCAGCTTACCCAGGGTTTCTGAAGCTTTCTTT	CASSLPRVSEAFF
-	TRBD1	TRBV19	TRBJ2-2	TGTGCCAGTAGTAGACAGGGTGTGGTTGGGGAGCTGTTTTTT	CASSRQGVVGELFF
few	TRBD2	TRBV4-2	TRBJ2-3	TGTGCCAGCAGCCAAGCCCTAGCGGGGAGCACAGATACGCAGTATTTT	CASSQALAGSTDTQYF
-	TRBD2	TRBV9	TRBJ2-1	TGTGCCAGCAGCGTAGGGCCCTCTAGCGGGAGGCAGTTCTTC	CASSVGPSSGRQFF
-	TRBD2	TRBV5-1	TRBJ2-7	TGCGCCAGCAGCTTAAATGGGACTAGCGGGAGGGGCGAGCAGTACTTC	CASSLNGTSGRGEQYF
-	-	TRBV28	TRBJ2-4	TGTGCCAGCAGCCCTGACCCGCCCCGCAGGGAGGACATTCAGTACTTC	CASSPDPPRREDIQYF
-	TRBD1	TRBV4-2	TRBJ1-2	TGTGCCAGCAGCCGAGGTCGGACAGGGGGAGTGTCCAACTATGGCTACACCTTC	CASSRGRTGGVSNYGYTF
-	-	TRBV14	TRBJ2-7	TGTGCCAGCAGCGCGTCCCCGGGACATCGGTACGAGCAGTACTTC	CASSASPGHRYEQYF
-	-	TRBV7-8	TRBJ2-7	TGTGCCAGCAGCCCCCCGGACTACAAGAGGGGCTACGAGCAGTACTTC	CASSPPDYKRGYEQYF
-	-	TRBV19	TRBJ2-3	TGTGCCAGTAGATATGACACCGATACGCAGTATTTT	CASRYDTDTQYF
-	TRBD2	TRBV4-1	TRBJ2-2	TGCGCCAGCAGCCAACCCCTCCGGGGGGTAGCCGGGGAGCTGTTTTTT	CASSQPLRGVAGELFF
-	-	TRBV2	TRBJ1-4	TGTGCCACCGCGACAAGGACGGGGAATGAAAAACTGTTTTTT	CATATRTGNEKLFF
-	TRBD2	TRBV10-1	TRBJ2-3	TGCGCCAGCAGTGAAGTTCGGGGGGTCACAGATACGCAGTATTTT	CASSEVRGVTDTQYF
-	TRBD2	TRBV19	TRBJ2-3	TGTGCCAGTAGTCCCGCAGACGAGACTAGCGGGAACGGGAGCACAGATACGCAGTATTTT	CASSPADETSGNGSTDTQYF
-	TRBD1	TRBV19	TRBJ1-1	TGTGCCAGTAGTGGGAACCCAACAGGGGAGATGAACACTGAAGCTTTCTTT	CASSGNPTGEMNTEAFF
-	-	TRBV4-3	TRBJ2-2	TGCGCCAGCAGCCAAGATACAGGGACGAACACCGGGGAGCTGTTTTTT	CASSQDTGTNTGELFF
-	TRBD1	TRBV18	TRBJ2-7	TGTGCCAGCTCACCAGACAGGGACGAGCAGTACTTC	CASSPDRDEQYF
-	-	TRBV7-8	TRBJ2-7	TGTGCCAGCAGCTTAGGTGCTGGAGGTACCGAGCAGTACTTC	CASSLGAGGTEQYF
-	-	TRBV20-1	TRBJ2-7	TGCAGTGCGACTTCTAGCATCGAGCAGTACTTC	CSATSSIEQYF